The clone carrying this TCR beta chain has just one count. The V end lost 11 bases, the J end lost 6 bases, and 6 bases lay between the germline ends. The CDR3 totals 9 residues. CDR1 and CDR2 from the germline V gene are SNHLY and FYNNEI. The assay was immunoSEQ multiplex PCR, and TCRdb's table has in-frame clones only and misses some. The sample includes some 100,000 clones, 82% of them seen just once. The data derive from a study of PD-1 blockade in mismatch repair-deficient tumors. Study background: Enrolled 2013-2016, patients had progressing, pretreated mismatch repair-deficient cancers of about a dozen types.

The clonotype originates from an adult with mismatch repair-deficient cancer. J is TRBJ2-3 and V is TRBV2; tentative D call: TRBD1 (6 bases). The source was peripheral blood, collected roughly 36 weeks after starting pembrolizumab. The CDR3 loop reads CAQGDTQYF. The DNA of the CDR3 is TGTGCCCAGGGGGATACGCAGTATTTT.